This T cell receptor (beta chain) originates from a study of T cell repertoires in cytomegalovirus infection. Study summary: The authors relied on CMV epitopes, both recently identified HLA-C-restricted and well-studied HLA-B-restricted. Carrying CMV and the relevant HLA type showed in public TCR beta signatures. Study conclusions and caveats: CMV carriers having the relevant HLA were flagged by cumulative public TCR beta family frequency.

The germline gives CDR1 MNHNY, CDR2 SVGAGI (reference sequence). This CDR3 is built from 14 residues. J was trimmed by 4 bases and V by 2 bases; bases with no gene match: 2. This clonotype has only a few counts. The target antigen is unknown. Each CDR3 protein is one row after TCRdb ran MiXCR on the reads. This sample has approximately 770,000 distinct CDR3 sequences, with just under 30% found just once. The clonotype was recovered from a human donor in good health (CMV status not recorded). Some clones in this sample may be carry-over from other donors' samples. The sequencing used cultured CD8+ T cells from PBMCs, collected from culture after CMV antigen stimulation. The rearrangement joins TRBV6-6 to TRBJ2-1; 7 nucleotides agree with TRBD1. The CDR3 loop is CASSYRGQYNEQFF. The CDR3, as DNA: TGTGCCAGCAGTTACAGGGGACAGTACAATGAGCAGTTCTTC.